This TCR beta chain was identified during a study of blood T cell repertoires in COVID-19. On the study more broadly: Whether acute or convalescent, the COVID-19 samples came from the United States, Italy and Spain. PBMCs, B-cell-depleted T cells, or T cells provided the cDNA or gDNA that made up the material.

V was clipped by 3 bases and J by 0 bases, with 15 bases between them. The CDR3 is 16 amino acids. CDR1 is SGHTA and CDR2 is FQGNSA in the germline V gene. Under the authors' procedure: Nucleated cell number was recorded as an estimate derived from reference gene primer amplification. TCRdb's table, derived via immunoSEQ multiplex PCR, lists solely in-frame clones and lacks some. D and trimming come from the DNA, and the V and J calls and clone size come from that table. Of 98,000 or so clones listed, 85% to 90% were seen once; the top ten hold approximately 5.1%. The source material was peripheral blood. This receptor was taken from a human donor in a cohort sampled during active COVID-19. The rearrangement links TRBV7-2 to TRBJ2-7; the D gene is possibly TRBD2 (5 bases). CDR3 DNA sequence: TGTGCCAGCAGCTTCCGAGGGTCCGTTATCTCCTACGAGCAGTACTTC. It codes for CASSFRGSVISYEQYF.